This T cell receptor (beta chain) was sequenced for a study of blood T cells in healthy people across ages. For the second PCR, which ran for about 7 to 11 cycles, a sample-barcoded 5' primer and a J-beta primer mix were used. TCRdb reanalysed the 5' RACE reads using MiXCR and keeps one entry per CDR3 protein. This sample carries approximately 1.5 million distinct CDR3 sequences, about 35% of them seen once, and the ten largest clones take about 10%. This clonotype turned up a few times. Per-sample PBMC isolation yielded at least 6.5 million cells. Looked up from germline, CDR1 is SQVTM and CDR2 is ANQGSEA. With 4 bases removed from V and 1 base from J, the gap between germline ends came to 10 bases. CDR3 length: 13 residues.

The clonotype was recovered from a young woman in good health. The sequenced sample consisted of blood. The gene calls are TRBV29-1 and TRBJ1-1; D is perhaps TRBD1 (6 bases). Written as DNA, the CDR3 is TGCAGCGTTGCCAGGGGCTCGAACACTGAAGCTTTCTTT. This codes for CSVARGSNTEAFF.